This T cell receptor beta chain was identified during a study of post-analysis software for immune sequencing data. Whole-study context: The disease courses spanned relapsing-remitting, secondary progressive and progressive-relapsing forms of multiple sclerosis.

Unique molecular identifiers tagged the TCR beta cDNA libraries. TCRdb reprocessed the PCR reads via MiXCR and lists one record per CDR3 protein. Among over 300,000 distinct CDR3 sequences, roughly 30% were seen once, and the ten largest hold around an eighth. From germline, CDR1 is SNHLY and CDR2 FYNNEI. V lost 4 bases, J lost 12 bases, and 10 bases stayed unmatched. This CDR3 has 14 amino acids. Turning to this clonotype: Antigen: not known.

Overall study findings and caveats: The five TRBV segments detected at higher frequency in patients than in controls included TRBV5-6, TRBV5-1 and TRBV20-1. Analysis by F measure revealed that same-batch samples clustered strongly together. A significant reduction in normalized Chao1 diversity was observed in multiple sclerosis patients versus controls.

This chain joins TRBV2 and TRBJ2-1, with 9 bases aligning to TRBD1. This TCR derives from a girl between 5 and 17 years old with multiple sclerosis. Sequenced sample: blood. In DNA form, the CDR3 reads TGTGCCAGCAGTGGGCGGGACAGGGACTTTGTGCAGTTCTTC. Translated, it gives CASSGRDRDFVQFF.